The next 23 T cell receptor beta chains were all read from a single sample in a study of human T cells and chemical hapten exposure. TCRdb independently ran MiXCR on the 5' RACE reads; one entry per CDR3 protein. The sample includes 120,000 to 150,000 distinct CDR3 sequences, 3.5% to 5% seen only once; the top ten take 1.3% to 1.5%. Extraction yielded total RNA from whole blood (unfractionated). These receptors all come from a female donor in good health.

J is TRBJ1-1 and V is TRBV12-3 or TRBV12-4; D is uncertain. The CDR3 runs to 15 residues. With 6 bases removed from V and 0 bases from J, the gap between germline ends came to 14 bases. The DNA of the CDR3 is TGTGCCAGCAGATCTGAGGCGCCTATGAACACTGAAGCTTTCTTT. Protein product: CASRSEAPMNTEAFF.

This clonotype was picked up many times. The chain uses TRBV30 and TRBJ2-7; TRBD1 is a possible D gene (6 bases). The germline CDR1 and CDR2 sequences are GTSNPN and SVGIG (reference sequence). V was cut by 1 base and J by 3 bases, with 10 bases left in between. CDR3 length: 13 amino acids. The CDR3 nucleotides read TGTGCCTGGAGTGGGACAGCAGGCTACGAGCAGTACTTC. It yields the protein CAWSGTAGYEQYF.

This clonotype was found many times. The chain couples TRBV20-1 to TRBJ2-1; weak D call: TRBD2 (6 bases). Deletions cut 4 bases from V and 4 bases from J, with 14 bases between. Germline CDR1 and CDR2: DFQATT and SNEGSKA (reference sequence). The length of the CDR3 is 14 residues. The CDR3 is CSANGGRDYNEQFF. DNA for the CDR3: TGCAGTGCTAACGGGGGACGGGATTACAATGAGCAGTTCTTC.

This clonotype was seen repeatedly, ten times or more. V usage is TRBV2 and J usage is TRBJ2-5, with D perhaps assigned TRBD1 or TRBD2 (5 bases each). Deletions cut 1 base from V and 6 bases from J, with 12 bases between. The CDR3 has 14 amino acids. Germline V gene lookup returns CDR1 SNHLY and CDR2 FYNNEI. CDR3 DNA sequence: TGTGCCAGCAGTGAAGTGGGGGATTATAAGACCCAGTACTTC. It is translated as CASSEVGDYKTQYF.

This clonotype has ten or more counts. V is TRBV28 and J is TRBJ1-6; 8 nucleotides match TRBD1. J was trimmed by 7 bases and V by 7 bases; bases with no gene match: 12. Per germline, CDR1 MDHEN and CDR2 SYDVKM. This CDR3 has 16 residues. The CDR3: CASILTGGFGNSPLHF. In DNA form, the CDR3 reads TGTGCCAGCATTCTCACAGGGGGGTTTGGGAATTCACCCCTCCACTTT.

There are many counts of this clonotype. V gene TRBV10-2 combines with J gene TRBJ1-1; possibly TRBD1 for D (5 bases). This CDR3 has 14 amino acids. The germline V gene encodes CDR1 WSHSY and CDR2 SAAADI. The V and J ends lost 8 bases and 3 bases respectively, with 16 bases between them. CDR3 amino acids: CASGTTLRDTEAFF. CDR3 coding DNA: TGCGCCAGCGGGACCACCCTCAGGGACACTGAAGCTTTCTTT.

In its sample, this clonotype was seen a few times. The chain couples TRBV28 to TRBJ1-2, with TRBD1 as a possible D gene (5 bases). Looked up from germline, CDR1 is MDHEN and CDR2 is SYDVKM. Deletions cut 5 bases from V and 3 bases from J, with 10 bases between. The CDR3 extends over 13 amino acids. The CDR3 here is CASSRQLYYGYTF. For the CDR3, the DNA is TGTGCCAGCAGTAGACAGCTTTACTATGGCTACACCTTC.

This clonotype showed up just a few times. The chain joins TRBV4-2 to TRBJ1-5; a possible D gene is TRBD1 (6 bases). Trimming left V 0 bases short and J 5 bases short, with 26 bases between. The germline CDR1 and CDR2 sequences are LGHNA and YNFKEQ. CDR3 length equals 20 residues. CDR3 region: CASSQDRGGPSIGSDQPQHF. For the CDR3, the DNA is TGTGCCAGCAGCCAAGATCGGGGGGGCCCTTCAATCGGAAGCGATCAGCCCCAGCATTTT.

This clonotype was observed a handful of times. CDR3 DNA sequence: TGTGCCAGCAGACTTACATCCCCAGCCCAGGGAGCATCCAACTATGGCTACACCTTC. It encodes CASRLTSPAQGASNYGYTF. The chain joins TRBV28 to TRBJ1-2, with D possibly being TRBD1 (5 bases). Germline assignment: CDR1 MDHEN and CDR2 SYDVKM. This CDR3 has 19 residues. The V end was cut by 6 bases, the J end by 2 bases, with 28 bases between.

This clonotype was seen at least ten times. This sequence joins TRBV27 and TRBJ2-1; D might be TRBD2 (6 bases). CDR1 MNHEY and CDR2 SMNVEV come from the germline V gene (reference sequence). This CDR3 has 13 residues. The V end lost 10 bases, the J end lost 1 base, and 11 bases lay between the germline ends. This CDR3 reads CATRDSSYNEQFF. DNA of the CDR3: TGTGCCACCAGGGACTCATCCTACAATGAGCAGTTCTTC.

This clonotype was observed at least ten times. The chain employs TRBV29-1 and TRBJ1-2, with a weak D call TRBD1 (5 bases). This CDR3 is built from 12 residues. Germline assignment: CDR1 SQVTM and CDR2 ANQGSEA. V dropped 7 bases and J dropped 0 bases, with 9 bases sitting between them. The CDR3 DNA follows: TGCAGCGGTGCGACAGCTAACTATGGCTACACCTTC. Its protein is CSGATANYGYTF.

This clonotype was picked up many times. V usage is TRBV4-2 and J usage is TRBJ1-5, with D unresolved. V shed 8 bases and J shed 3 bases, with 14 bases lying between them. Germline assignment: CDR1 LGHNA and CDR2 YNFKEQ. This CDR3 is 14 amino acids long. The CDR3 protein is CASGPTGVNQPQHF. The DNA of the CDR3 is TGTGCCAGCGGGCCAACCGGGGTCAATCAGCCCCAGCATTTT.

In this sample, this clonotype turned up many times. The V and J genes are TRBV20-1 and TRBJ2-3; a possible D gene is TRBD1 (6 bases). Germline V gene sequence: CDR1 DFQATT, CDR2 SNEGSKA (reference sequence). The CDR3 consists of 13 residues. V was pared by 8 bases and J by 2 bases, with 14 bases between. The CDR3 nucleotides read TGCAGTAATACGGGACAAATCACAGATACGCAGTATTTT. Translating gives CSNTGQITDTQYF.

This clonotype was seen many times. J is TRBJ1-2 and V is TRBV14; D ambiguous. The ends were cut back, 5 bases at V and 8 bases at J, with 12 bases in the middle. This CDR3 spans 12 amino acids. CDR1 and CDR2 from the germline V gene are SGHDN and FVKESK. Here the CDR3 reads CASSGSRVGYTF. Here the CDR3 DNA reads TGTGCCAGCAGCGGATCGAGGGTCGGCTACACCTTC.

This rearrangement joins TRBV2 to TRBJ1-6, with D perhaps TRBD1 (5 bases). The CDR3 is 15 amino acids. The V and J ends lost 7 bases and 9 bases respectively, with 19 bases between them. The V gene's germline CDR1 is SNHLY and CDR2 FYNNEI. The DNA for the CDR3 is TGTGCCAGCAACCGACTAGGGGCGGGGGGTTCACCCCTCCACTTT. Translation gives CASNRLGAGGSPLHF.

This clonotype showed up many times. V usage is TRBV5-1 and J usage is TRBJ2-2; D is uncertain. The germline CDR1 and CDR2 sequences are SGHRS and YFSETQ. The CDR3 has 13 residues. Trimming stripped 5 bases from V and 5 bases from J, with 10 bases between. The CDR3 sequence is CASRPVGTGELFF. CDR3 in DNA: TGCGCCAGCAGACCAGTTGGTACCGGGGAGCTGTTTTTT.

This clonotype was counted at least ten times. The chain has TRBV5-1 and TRBJ2-3, with 7 bases identical to TRBD1. This CDR3 contains 15 residues. V lost 4 bases and J lost 2; bases outside the gene matches: 7. CDR1 and CDR2 (germline): SGHRS, YFSETQ. The CDR3 region has the DNA TGCGCCAGCAGCGTGGGGACAGTTAACACAGATACGCAGTATTTT. This translates into CASSVGTVNTDTQYF.

This clonotype appeared many times. The chain couples TRBV5-1 to TRBJ2-5; TRBD1 is a possible D gene (6 bases). Germline loops: CDR1 SGHRS, CDR2 YFSETQ. The CDR3 covers 13 residues. V was cut by 4 bases and J by 4 bases, with 11 bases left in between. The CDR3 coding sequence is TGCGCCAGCAGCCTACGACAGGCAGAGACCCAGTACTTC. Protein sequence: CASSLRQAETQYF.

This clonotype was seen at least ten times. The V gene is TRBV6-5, the J gene TRBJ2-1; no reliable D call. The length of the CDR3 is 17 residues. Germline V gene lookup returns CDR1 MNHEY and CDR2 SVGAGI. V shed 5 bases and J shed 7 bases, with 24 bases lying between them. CDR3 sequence reads: CASSPLTPGPTRNEQFF. The CDR3 coding sequence is TGTGCCAGCAGTCCTCTGACTCCGGGCCCAACGAGGAATGAGCAGTTCTTC.

This clonotype was counted ten times or more. V and J are TRBV4-3 and TRBJ2-1; D tentatively fits TRBD1 or TRBD2 (5 bases each). This CDR3 comprises 19 residues. The germline gives CDR1 LGHNA, CDR2 YSLEER. Trimming took 0 bases from V and 1 from J, leaving 19 bases between them. The CDR3 DNA reads TGCGCCAGCAGCCAAGATGGGAGTTTCGGGACGGGGTCCTACAATGAGCAGTTCTTC. Translating it yields CASSQDGSFGTGSYNEQFF.

With regard to this clonotype: An end of the junction differs from the germline gene, which may be a read error. The chain is built from TRBV6-1 and TRBJ1-1; D unresolved. The CDR3 sequence is 13 residues long. The germline gives CDR1 MNHNS, CDR2 SASEGT. The DNA of the CDR3 is TGTGCCAGCAGCCAGACTGTGAACGCTGAAGCTTTCTTT. Translating it yields CASSQTVNAEAFF.

In its sample, this clonotype was seen many times. J is TRBJ1-1 and V is TRBV5-1, with D hard to call. V lost 1 base, J lost 2 bases, and 15 bases lay in between. Germline lookup yields CDR1 SGHRS and CDR2 YFSETQ. The CDR3 is 16 amino acids. In nucleotides, the CDR3 is TGCGCCAGCAGCTTGATAGGTAGTAATTTAAACACTGAAGCTTTCTTT. Residues: CASSLIGSNLNTEAFF.

This clonotype was counted ten times or more. The chain carries TRBV29-1 and TRBJ2-3; D call uncertain. CDR1 is SQVTM and CDR2 is ANQGSEA in the germline V gene. The CDR3 runs 12 residues. With 3 bases removed from V and 4 bases from J, the gap between germline ends came to 8 bases. Here the CDR3 reads CSVESGPDTQYF. The CDR3 coding sequence is TGCAGCGTTGAGTCAGGCCCAGATACGCAGTATTTT.